The 8 T cell receptor beta chains given below trace back to one sample, sequenced in a study of T cells in Graves' hyperthyroidism and ophthalmopathy. TCR beta CDR3 regions were amplified from RNA transcripts. Carried out on the TCR CDR3, a first-round RT-PCR used the HTBI primer set. MiXCR, applied by TCRdb to the multiplex PCR reads, yields one record per CDR3 protein. In the table there are 300,000 to 450,000 distinct CDR3 sequences, around 18% of which are singletons. Sequencing was carried out using blood. The origin of the receptors is a woman aged 40 to 50 with Graves' ophthalmopathy.

This clonotype was detected many times. The chain combines TRBV15 with TRBJ1-1; 10 nucleotides agree with TRBD1. V trimming: 6 bases; J trimming: 6 bases; junction bases outside the gene matches: 13. Germline values: CDR1 LNHNV, CDR2 YYDKDF (reference sequence). This CDR3 region has 16 residues. The CDR3 DNA reads as TGTGCCACCAGGAGACAGGGGGCAGTTCTTTTTTCTGAAGCTTTCTTT. Its translation: CATRRQGAVLFSEAFF. The full variable domain, its missing parts supplied by reference TRBV15 and TRBJ1-1, is DAMVIQNPRYQVTQFGKPVTLSCSQTLNHNVMYWYQQKSSQAPKLLFHYYDKDFNNEADTPDNFQSRRPNTSFCFLDIRSPGLGDTAMYLCATRRQGAVLFSEAFFGQGTRLTVV.

The chain joins TRBV11-2 to TRBJ2-2, with TRBD2 as a possible D gene (6 bases). This CDR3 is 19 amino acids long. The germline V and J ends were trimmed by 5 bases and 6 bases, with 28 bases remaining between them. The V gene's germline CDR1 is SGHAT and CDR2 FQNNGV. CDR3 sequence: CASSPTGTRAGRSSGELFF. CDR3 nucleotides: TGTGCCAGCAGCCCTACCGGGACGCGCGCGGGGAGATCTTCCGGGGAGCTGTTTTTT. The full variable domain, with the rest looked up from reference TRBV11-2 and TRBJ2-2, is EAGVAQSPRYKIIEKRQSVAFWCNPISGHATLYWYQQILGQGPKLLIQFQNNGVVDDSQLPKDRFSAERLKGVDSTLKIQPAKLEDSAVYLCASSPTGTRAGRSSGELFFGEGSRLTVL.

This clonotype was seen repeatedly, ten times or more. The CDR3 loop reads CATSPLRLGGTGELFF. In DNA, the CDR3 is TGTGCCACCAGCCCCCTCCGACTCGGCGGCACCGGGGAGCTGTTTTTT. V gene TRBV15 combines with J gene TRBJ2-2; D is undetermined. Germline V gives CDR1 LNHNV, CDR2 YYDKDF (reference sequence). The CDR3 extends over 16 amino acids. Trimming shortened V by 5 bases and J by 4 bases, and 17 bases separated the two germline ends.

The chain couples TRBV10-3 to TRBJ2-7, with 8 nucleotides matching TRBD1. Trimming at V came to 7 bases and at J to 3 bases, leaving 8 bases not matched to a gene. The CDR3 has 14 amino acids. Germline V gene data show CDR1 as ENHRY and CDR2 as SYGVKD. CDR3: CAINNGQGYYEQYF. For the CDR3, the DNA is TGTGCCATCAATAATGGACAGGGATACTACGAGCAGTACTTC.

The table lists this clonotype with many counts. V is TRBV6-2 or TRBV6-3 and J is TRBJ2-5; TRBD1 matches 9 bases. From germline, CDR1 is MNHEY and CDR2 SVGEGT. The V and J ends lost 6 bases and 5 bases, in that order; junction bases with no gene match: 13. The CDR3 consists of 16 residues. CDR3 bases: TGTGCCAGCAGCGACCCGACCGGGACAGGGAGGGAGACCCAGTACTTC. This sequence encodes CASSDPTGTGRETQYF.

In its sample, this clonotype was seen many times. This chain links TRBV3-1 with TRBJ2-2; 9 bases fit TRBD2. The CDR3 totals 15 residues. The V segment lost 6 bases and the J segment 7 bases; nucleotides outside the gene matches: 9. The germline CDR1 and CDR2 sequences are LGHDT and YNNKEL (reference sequence). CDR3 protein: CASSPRTSVGGELFF. The DNA of the CDR3 is TGTGCCAGCAGTCCTAGGACTAGCGTTGGCGGGGAGCTGTTTTTT.

This clonotype came up many times. The gene calls are TRBV27 and TRBJ2-7; no clear D. V lost 3 bases and J lost 6, with 12 bases in between. Per the germline V gene, CDR1 is MNHEY and CDR2 is SMNVEV (reference sequence). CDR3 size: 13 residues. The CDR3 is CASSFVGSGEQYF. CDR3 nucleotides: TGTGCCAGCAGTTTTGTTGGGTCCGGCGAGCAGTACTTC.

This clonotype was seen repeatedly, ten times or more. This chain joins TRBV5-6 and TRBJ1-1; 9 nucleotides line up with TRBD1. There are 14 residues in the CDR3. The germline V gene has CDR1 SGHDT and CDR2 YYEEEE. Losses at the gene ends were 2 bases for V and 6 bases for J; bases not matched to a gene: 5. CDR3 bases: TGTGCCAGCAGCTTAGGGACAGGGCTACCTGAAGCTTTCTTT. Protein: CASSLGTGLPEAFF. The whole variable domain, filled in from reference TRBV5-6 and TRBJ1-1, reads DAGVTQSPTHLIKTRGQQVTLRCSPKSGHDTVSWYQQALGQGPQFIFQYYEEEERQRGNFPDRFSGHQFPNYSSELNVNALLLGDSALYLCASSLGTGLPEAFFGQGTRLTVV.